This T cell receptor beta chain emerged from a study of cytomegalovirus exposure and HLA in healthy donors. CDR1 is SEHNR and CDR2 is FQNEAQ in the germline V gene (reference sequence). The CDR3 is 13 amino acids. V lost 1 base and J 3 bases, leaving 7 bases between the germline ends. With 60 Vbeta and 13 Jbeta primers, the PCR was carried out. Sequenced by immunoSEQ multiplex PCR; TCRdb stores in-frame clones only, minus some. This sample has 110,000 to 150,000 clones, with roughly 73% found just once. This TCR was recovered from a man aged 40-50 years in good health and CMV-seronegative. The sequenced sample consisted of PBMCs. This chain uses TRBV7-9 with TRBJ2-7; D might be TRBD2 (6 bases). CDR3: CASSLVGGYEQYF. The CDR3, as DNA: TGTGCCAGCAGCTTAGTGGGGGGCTACGAGCAGTACTTC.